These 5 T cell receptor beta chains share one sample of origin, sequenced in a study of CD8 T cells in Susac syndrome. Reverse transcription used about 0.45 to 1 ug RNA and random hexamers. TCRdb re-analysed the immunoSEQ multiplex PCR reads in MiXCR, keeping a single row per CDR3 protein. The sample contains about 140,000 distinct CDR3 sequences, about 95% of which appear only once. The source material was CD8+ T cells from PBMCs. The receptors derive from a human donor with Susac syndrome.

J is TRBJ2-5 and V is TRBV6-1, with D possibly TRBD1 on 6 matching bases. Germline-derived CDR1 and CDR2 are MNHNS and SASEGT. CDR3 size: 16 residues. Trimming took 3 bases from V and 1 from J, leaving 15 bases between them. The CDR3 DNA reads TGTGCCAGCAGTGAGCCGGGACACACTATCCAAGAGACCCAGTACTTC. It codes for CASSEPGHTIQETQYF.

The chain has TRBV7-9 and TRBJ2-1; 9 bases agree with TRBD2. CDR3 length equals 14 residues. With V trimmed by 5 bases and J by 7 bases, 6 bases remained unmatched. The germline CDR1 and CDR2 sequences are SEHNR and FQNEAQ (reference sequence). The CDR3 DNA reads TGTGCCAGCAGCACCTGGACTAGCGAGAATGAGCAGTTCTTC. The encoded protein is CASSTWTSENEQFF.

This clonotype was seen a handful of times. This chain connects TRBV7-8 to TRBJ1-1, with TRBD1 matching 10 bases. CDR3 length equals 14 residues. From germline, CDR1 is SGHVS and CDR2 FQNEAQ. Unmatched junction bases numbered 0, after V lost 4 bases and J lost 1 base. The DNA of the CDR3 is TGTGCCAGCAGCTGGGACAGGGGGAACACTGAAGCTTTCTTT. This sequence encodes CASSWDRGNTEAFF.

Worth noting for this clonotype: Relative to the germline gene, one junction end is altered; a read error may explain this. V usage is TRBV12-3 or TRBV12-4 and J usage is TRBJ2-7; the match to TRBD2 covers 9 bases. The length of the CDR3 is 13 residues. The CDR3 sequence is CASREGLTYEQYF. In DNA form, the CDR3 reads TGCGCCTCGCGGGAGGGCCTTACCTACGAGCAGTACTTC.

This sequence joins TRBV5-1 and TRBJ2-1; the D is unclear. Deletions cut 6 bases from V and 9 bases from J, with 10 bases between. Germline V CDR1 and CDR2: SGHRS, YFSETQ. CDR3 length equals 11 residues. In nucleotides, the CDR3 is TGCGCCAGCAACGATTCCGGTGAGCAGTTCTTC. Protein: CASNDSGEQFF.